This paragraph reports one T cell receptor (beta chain). The target antigen is unknown. Germline V gene sequence: CDR1 MDHEN, CDR2 SYDVKM. This CDR3 comprises 17 residues. This specimen belongs to a study of post-analysis software for immune sequencing data. Whole-study findings and limits: Roughly five TRBV segments appeared more often in patients than in controls, and TRBV5-6, TRBV5-1 and TRBV20-1 were among these.

The authors incorporated unique molecular identifiers into the TCR beta cDNA libraries. TCRdb itself ran the PCR reads through MiXCR, one entry per CDR3 protein. This table holds around 250,000 distinct CDR3 sequences, 36% found once. The sample was blood. The origin of this receptor is a girl under 18 with multiple sclerosis. V gene TRBV28 combines with J gene TRBJ2-1, with 11 bases identical to TRBD2. The DNA end lines up better with TRBJ2-7; the J call may be wrong. CDR3 DNA: TGTGCCAGCAGTTCGCTAGCGGGGGGTAGCTCCTACAATGAGCAGTACTTC. Translation: CASSSLAGGSSYNEQYF.